These T cell receptor beta chains were read from a single sample in a study of blood T cells in healthy people across ages. MiXCR, applied by TCRdb to the 5' RACE reads, yields one record per CDR3 protein. Of about 1,400,000 distinct CDR3 sequences listed, approximately 63% are singletons. Sequenced material: blood. The origin of the receptors is a man between 18 and 29 years old in good health. Each CDR3 is given with its conserved first and last residue. D genes are given only for firm matches. Some rows mark clone size as missing; the rest say once, few, many or name a class of expanded clone.

TRBV7-6	once	.	TRBJ2-2	TGTGCCAGCAGCGTAGTGATGAGGGGGGAGCTGTTTTTT	CASSVVMRGELFF
TRBV6-5	.	TRBD1	TRBJ1-1	TGTGCCAGCAGCCGGGGACAGACCTACACTGAAGCTTTCTTT	CASSRGQTYTEAFF
TRBV28	.	.	TRBJ2-5	TGTGCCAGCAGCCTCCTCCGAGACAGGTGCGAGACCCAGTACTTC	CASSLLRDRCETQYF
TRBV10-3	.	TRBD2	TRBJ2-7	TGTGCCATCGGGGAAGCCGGGACTAGCTACGAGCAGTACTTC	CAIGEAGTSYEQYF
TRBV15	.	.	TRBJ2-4	TGTGCCACCGTCCGGGAAAACATTCAGTACTTC	CATVRENIQYF
TRBV4-2	.	TRBD2	TRBJ2-4	TGTGCCAGCAGCCAAGACGGAGTAGCGGGGTTAGCCAAAAACATTCAGTACTTC	CASSQDGVAGLAKNIQYF
TRBV10-3	.	.	TRBJ1-5	TGTGCCATCAGTGACTGGGACCAGCCCCAGCATTTT	CAISDWDQPQHF
TRBV28	.	.	TRBJ2-5	TGTGCCAGCAGACTGACAGGCCTCCAAGAGACCCAGTACTTC	CASRLTGLQETQYF
TRBV20-1	.	.	TRBJ2-5	TGCAGTGCCACCGTACACCGGGCCCTAGATCGATCCTGGACCCAGTACTTC	CSATVHRALDRSWTQYF
TRBV20-1	.	.	TRBJ2-1	TGCAGTGCTACGCGCGGAGTAGCGGCCAATGAGCAGTTCTTC	CSATRGVAANEQFF
TRBV7-9	few	TRBD1	TRBJ2-1	TGTGCCAGCAGCCTAGAGGGAGGCTGGACAGGGGAGACCAATGAGCAGTTCTTC	CASSLEGGWTGETNEQFF
TRBV6-5	few	.	TRBJ2-4	TGTGCCAGCAGTTCTATCGGCATTTTAAACATTCAGTACTTC	CASSSIGILNIQYF
TRBV6-1	.	.	TRBJ1-2	TGTGCCAGCATCGAAGGGTGGGGGGACTATGGCTACACCTTC	CASIEGWGDYGYTF
TRBV4-3	.	.	TRBJ2-1	TGCGCCAGCGGCGACACAGGGACTCCCTCCTACAATGAGCAGTTCTTC	CASGDTGTPSYNEQFF
TRBV29-1	.	.	TRBJ1-4	TGCAGCGTGAGATTGGTGGGGTATGAAAAACTGTTTTTT	CSVRLVGYEKLFF
TRBV28	.	.	TRBJ2-5	TGTGCCGGTACCTCTCAGGAGACCCAGTACTTC	CAGTSQETQYF
TRBV5-6	.	.	TRBJ1-5	TGTGCCAGCAGCTTGGGAGGGGCGCTCATCAATCAGCCCCAGCATTTT	CASSLGGALINQPQHF
TRBV11-2	.	.	TRBJ2-3	TGTGCCAGCAGAGTTACGGGGGCTAGCACAGATACGCAGTATTTT	CASRVTGASTDTQYF
TRBV20-1	.	.	TRBJ1-1	TGCAGTGCCACCCACGGACAGAACACTGAAGCTTTCTTT	CSATHGQNTEAFF
TRBV20-1	.	TRBD2	TRBJ2-5	TGCAGTGCTAGATTGGACCGCGGACCTGCTCTAGCGGGGGGGCGAGAGACCCAGTACTTC	CSARLDRGPALAGGRETQYF
TRBV29-1	.	.	TRBJ2-2	TGCAGCGTTGAAGTATACAGAACGAACACCGGGGAGCTGTTTTTT	CSVEVYRTNTGELFF
TRBV7-8	once	TRBD1	TRBJ2-7	TGTGCCAGCAGCCCACAGGGGGCGGGTTACGAGCAGTACTTC	CASSPQGAGYEQYF
TRBV6-6	.	TRBD1	TRBJ1-5	TGTGCCAGCGCAGGACAGGGGAGGCAGCCCCAGCATTTT	CASAGQGRQPQHF
TRBV4-3	few	TRBD2	TRBJ2-1	TGCGCCAGCAGCCAAGATGGGACTAGCGGGTACGATGAGCAGTTCTTC	CASSQDGTSGYDEQFF
TRBV3-1	once	.	TRBJ2-3	TGTGCCAGCAGCCCAGGGGCGGGAAACGAAGATACGCAGTATTTT	CASSPGAGNEDTQYF
TRBV4-2	.	.	TRBJ2-5	TGTGCCAGCAGCCCAAGGACAGAACAGACCCAGTACTTC	CASSPRTEQTQYF
TRBV6-1	.	TRBD2	TRBJ2-3	TGTGCCAGCAGCGTGACTAGCGGGGGGGCGTTTGCGTCGGTAGATACGCAGTATTTT	CASSVTSGGAFASVDTQYF
TRBV21-1	once	.	TRBJ2-3	TGTGCCAGCAGCAAAGCGCTAGGGCTAGCGGGGGCCACAGATACGCAGTATTTT	CASSKALGLAGATDTQYF
TRBV5-1	.	.	TRBJ2-3	TGCGCCAGCAGCCGGACTATTACAGATACGCAGTATTTT	CASSRTITDTQYF
TRBV12-3/TRBV12-4	few	.	TRBJ2-1	TGTGCCAGCAGTCCCGAAGGGCCAAGCTCCTACAATGAGCAGTTCTTC	CASSPEGPSSYNEQFF
TRBV6-1	.	.	TRBJ2-1	TGTGCCAGCAGTCCCGCGGGGAATGGTTTGAATGAGCAGTTCTTC	CASSPAGNGLNEQFF
TRBV4-3	few	.	TRBJ2-5	TGCGCCAGCAGCCAAGAGGCGAATAGCGGCCAAGAGACCCAGTACTTC	CASSQEANSGQETQYF
TRBV11-2	.	.	TRBJ2-1	TGTGCCAGCAGCACCCATCTAGGCTCCCTAACCAATGAGCAGTTCTTC	CASSTHLGSLTNEQFF
TRBV7-2	.	.	TRBJ2-7	TGTGCCAGCAGCTTAGGAGACTTAGCCTACGAGCAGTACTTC	CASSLGDLAYEQYF
TRBV7-9	.	TRBD2	TRBJ2-5	TGTGCCAGCAGCTCGGGACTAGCGGGAGACTCCTACAATGAGCAGTACTTC	CASSSGLAGDSYNEQYF
TRBV20-1	.	TRBD1	TRBJ2-7	TGCAGTGCTTCCGGGACAGGGGGATTCAATGAGCAGTACTTC	CSASGTGGFNEQYF